This T cell receptor (beta chain) stems from a study of blood T cell repertoires in COVID-19. In the study overall: The cDNA or gDNA used as material had been derived from T cells, B-cell-depleted T cells, or PBMCs.

The CDR3 length is 12 residues. Germline loops: CDR1 SGHTA, CDR2 FQGNSA. V was pared by 3 bases and J by 3 bases, with 5 bases between. Some clones are missing from TCRdb's copy, which holds only in-frame ones; the method was immunoSEQ multiplex PCR. The data show 200,000 to 250,000 clones, with 65% to 90% seen just once and just under 7.5% held by the top ten. The TCR comes from a woman aged 50 to 60 with acute or convalescent COVID-19. The chain recombines TRBV7-2 with TRBJ2-5; D gene uncertain. What was sequenced was peripheral blood. This chain's CDR3 is CASSLFEETQYF. The CDR3 DNA follows: TGTGCCAGCAGCTTGTTCGAAGAGACCCAGTACTTC.